Shown below are 23 T cell receptor beta chains from a single sample sequenced in a study of cytomegalovirus exposure and HLA in healthy donors. Amplification used 60 Vbeta primers and 13 Jbeta primers. The protocol was immunoSEQ multiplex PCR, while the TCRdb copy is restricted to in-frame clones and leaves out a portion. The table shows under 200,000 clones, with approximately 81% occurring only once. Input material: PBMCs. Receptor source: a man aged 45-65 years in good health and CMV-seropositive.

The chain is built from TRBV6-1 and TRBJ2-1; 11 positions agree with TRBD1. The CDR3 extends over 13 amino acids. V lost 6 bases to trimming and J lost 9 bases; unmatched junction nucleotides: 4. Germline-derived CDR1 and CDR2 are MNHNS and SASEGT. The CDR3 region has the DNA TGTGCCAGCAGGGACAGGGGGCGGGGTGAGCAGTTCTTC. Protein: CASRDRGRGEQFF.

V and J are TRBV2 and TRBJ2-1; 9 bases are a match to TRBD2. CDR1 and CDR2 (germline): SNHLY, FYNNEI. The CDR3 has 12 residues. The CDR3 coding sequence is TGTGCGGCGGGGGGGTCCTACAATGAGCAGTTCTTC. Translation gives CAAGGSYNEQFF.

The chain is built from TRBV18 and TRBJ1-1; D unresolved. Germline CDR1 and CDR2: KGHSH and LQKENI. There are 13 residues in the CDR3. The V gene lost 3 bases and the J gene lost 3 bases, with 8 bases spanning the gap. CDR3 DNA sequence: TGTGCCAGCTCACCGGGCCCGGACACTGAAGCTTTCTTT. This translates into CASSPGPDTEAFF.

This clone was recorded a few times. This chain links TRBV15 with TRBJ2-1; TRBD2 matches 9 bases. Trimming cost V 3 bases and J 0 bases; bases outside gene matches: 3. CDR3 length equals 16 residues. CDR1 and CDR2 (germline): LNHNV, YYDKDF (reference sequence). The CDR3, as DNA: TGTGCCACCAGCAGGGCGGGAGGGGGCTCCTACAATGAGCAGTTCTTC. Amino acid sequence: CATSRAGGGSYNEQFF.

The chain combines TRBV4-2 with TRBJ2-1, with 8 bases aligning to TRBD2. CDR1 is LGHNA, CDR2 YNFKEQ, per germline. The CDR3 sequence is 16 residues long. Trimming at V came to 0 bases and at J to 7 bases, leaving 8 bases not matched to a gene. CDR3 in amino acids: CASSQDGRGGRNEQFF. CDR3 DNA sequence: TGTGCCAGCAGCCAAGATGGCCGCGGGGGGCGAAATGAGCAGTTCTTC.

J is TRBJ2-7 and V is TRBV6-5; 9 bases align to TRBD2. Trimming at V came to 8 bases and at J to 7 bases, leaving 12 bases not matched to a gene. CDR3 size: 14 residues. Germline CDR1 MNHEY, CDR2 SVGAGI. CDR3 amino acids: CASGLAGGPGEQYF. For the CDR3, the DNA is TGTGCCAGCGGACTGGCGGGGGGGCCGGGGGAGCAGTACTTC.

This clone was detected only once. This rearrangement joins TRBV5-5 to TRBJ2-5, with no clear D. Trimming stripped 2 bases from V and 3 bases from J, with 5 bases between. The CDR3 consists of 12 residues. Germline values: CDR1 SGHKS, CDR2 YYEKEE (reference sequence). The CDR3 bases are TGTGCCAGCAGCTTAGGAGAAGAGACCCAGTACTTC. It codes for CASSLGEETQYF.

J is TRBJ2-7 and V is TRBV30; 7 bases are a match to TRBD2. The J segment lost 2 bases and the V segment lost 2 bases, leaving 15 bases of the junction unmatched. CDR3 size: 17 residues. CDR1 is GTSNPN and CDR2 is SVGIG in the germline V gene (reference sequence). The CDR3 DNA is TGTGCCTGGAGTCCTCGCACCCTCTTGCGGGAGCCCTACGAGCAGTACTTC. It codes for CAWSPRTLLREPYEQYF. Based on the CDR3 plus reference TRBV30 and TRBJ2-7, the full variable domain is SQTIHQWPATLVQPVGSPLSLECTVEGTSNPNLYWYRQAAGRGLQLLFYSVGIGQISSEVPQNLSASRPQDRQFILSSKKLLLSDSGFYLCAWSPRTLLREPYEQYFGPGTRLTVT.

The chain uses TRBV4-1 and TRBJ2-1; 9 nucleotides agree with TRBD2. Germline lookup yields CDR1 MGHRA and CDR2 YSYEKL. The length of the CDR3 is 16 residues. V was pared by 0 bases and J by 7 bases, with 7 bases of the junction left unmatched. DNA for the CDR3: TGCGCCAGCAGCCAAGATCTGCTACTAGCGGGTAATGAGCAGTTCTTC. Residues: CASSQDLLLAGNEQFF.

This sequence joins TRBV5-1 and TRBJ1-4, with D uncertain. The CDR3 is 14 amino acids. Germline V gene data show CDR1 as SGHRS and CDR2 as YFSETQ. Between the trimmed V and J ends, which lost 0 bases and 0 bases, there was a span of 3 bases. CDR3 bases: TGCGCCAGCAGCTTGGGAGCAACTAATGAAAAACTGTTTTTT. Its translation is CASSLGATNEKLFF.

This clone was counted a few times. The V and J genes are TRBV14 and TRBJ2-7; 15 bases are shared with TRBD2. The ends lost 4 bases at V and 0 bases at J; junction bases unmatched: 13. Germline loops: CDR1 SGHDN, CDR2 FVKESK. CDR3 size: 20 residues. CDR3 loop: CASSRHMGLAGGRLSYEQYF. CDR3 nucleotides: TGTGCCAGCAGCCGCCACATGGGACTAGCGGGGGGTCGCCTCTCCTACGAGCAGTACTTC.

This sequence joins TRBV18 and TRBJ1-2; the D gene is possibly TRBD1 (5 bases). CDR3 length: 16 amino acids. Deletions cut 1 base from V and 0 bases from J, with 12 bases between. The germline V gene has CDR1 KGHSH and CDR2 LQKENI. The CDR3 spells CASSPRVSGSNYGYTF. The CDR3 DNA is TGTGCCAGCTCACCACGGGTCTCAGGGTCTAACTATGGCTACACCTTC.

This chain connects TRBV1 to TRBJ2-5; the table names TRBD2, a call not compared with the DNA. TRBV1 is listed as a pseudogene. The CDR3 length is 13 residues. The CDR3 reads CTSSRLVGETQYF. CDR3 DNA: TGCACCAGCAGCCGCTTAGTTGGAGAGACCCAGTACTTC.

V gene TRBV6-5 combines with J gene TRBJ1-1; 8 nucleotides agree with TRBD1. With V trimmed by 4 bases and J by 1 base, 5 bases remained unmatched. CDR1 and CDR2 (germline): MNHEY, SVGAGI. CDR3 size: 15 residues. The CDR3 is CASSWTGTGNTEAFF. The CDR3 region has the DNA TGTGCCAGCAGTTGGACCGGGACAGGGAACACTGAAGCTTTCTTT.

The chain recombines TRBV2 with TRBJ1-4, with D unresolved. Germline CDR1 and CDR2: SNHLY and FYNNEI. The CDR3 extends over 13 amino acids. V lost 5 bases to trimming and J lost 10 bases, with 14 bases between them. The CDR3 nucleotides are TGTGCCAGCAGTACCGGCGCGCAGCGAAAACTGTTTTTT. Translated: CASSTGAQRKLFF.

The J gene is TRBJ1-2, the V gene TRBV5-4; 8 bases match TRBD1. The J segment lost 8 bases and the V segment lost 0 bases, leaving 3 bases of the junction unmatched. The CDR3 has 13 amino acids. Looked up from germline, CDR1 is SGHNT and CDR2 is YYREEE (reference sequence). The CDR3: CASSLEQGAGYTF. The DNA for the CDR3 is TGTGCCAGCAGCTTGGAGCAGGGGGCCGGCTACACCTTC.

This clone was detected once. The chain is built from TRBV25-1 and TRBJ2-3; 10 bases are shared with TRBD2. Germline V gives CDR1 MGHDK, CDR2 SYGVNS. The V segment lost 6 bases and the J segment 1 base; nucleotides outside the gene matches: 7. This CDR3 region has 16 residues. The CDR3: CASRSSGRKGTDTQYF. CDR3 DNA: TGTGCCAGCAGGAGTAGCGGGAGGAAAGGCACAGATACGCAGTATTTT.

This clone occurred once. This chain uses TRBV7-9 with TRBJ2-7, with TRBD2 matching over 8 bases. The germline V gene encodes CDR1 SEHNR and CDR2 FQNEAQ (reference sequence). The CDR3 has 13 amino acids. V lost 11 bases to trimming and J lost 2 bases; unmatched junction nucleotides: 8. The DNA of the CDR3 is TGTGCCGCAGCCCGGGAGGGGGCCTACGAGCAGTACTTC. Amino acids: CAAAREGAYEQYF.

The count of this clone is one. The rearrangement uses TRBV7-9 and TRBJ1-1, with TRBD1 matching 7 bases. CDR3 length equals 14 residues. Trimming removed 5 bases from V and 5 bases from J; junction bases left unmatched: 8. Germline V gene data show CDR1 as SEHNR and CDR2 as FQNEAQ (reference sequence). The CDR3: CASSTIQGRTEAFF. CDR3 sequence (DNA): TGTGCCAGCAGCACCATACAGGGGCGGACTGAAGCTTTCTTT.

The chain has TRBV5-1 and TRBJ2-7, with 11 bases matching TRBD1. After removal of 3 bases from V and 4 bases from J, the junction contained 9 bases not matched to a gene. The CDR3 runs 16 residues. Germline V lookup: CDR1 SGHRS, CDR2 YFSETQ. The CDR3 sequence is CASSSNPGTGGYEQYF. CDR3 sequence (DNA): TGCGCCAGCAGCTCAAACCCCGGGACAGGGGGGTACGAGCAGTACTTC.

In its sample, this clone was seen once. Other DNA sequences in the same sample also yield this CDR3. J is TRBJ2-7 and V is TRBV5-1, with 13 bases fitting TRBD2. CDR1 SGHRS and CDR2 YFSETQ come from the germline V gene. The CDR3 contains 15 residues. J was trimmed by 1 base and V by 4 bases; bases with no gene match: 2. CDR3 sequence: CASSPGLAGSYEQYF. CDR3 bases: TGCGCCAGCAGCCCGGGACTAGCGGGGTCCTACGAGCAGTACTTC.

This clone was seen a few times. The CDR3 sequence: CASSIRTGVFDYNSPLHF. CDR3 nucleotides: TGTGCCAGCAGCATCCGGACAGGGGTCTTCGACTATAATTCACCCCTCCACTTT. V usage is TRBV21-1 and J usage is TRBJ1-6; TRBD1, the D gene given by the table, was not confirmed from the DNA. TRBV21-1 is tagged as a pseudogene. CDR3 size: 18 residues.

The rearrangement uses TRBV28 and TRBJ1-5, with TRBD1 matching over 9 bases. V shed 7 bases and J 5 bases; nucleotides not matched to a gene: 3. CDR3 length: 13 residues. CDR1 is MDHEN, CDR2 SYDVKM, per germline. The CDR3 DNA sequence: TGTGCCAGCAACAGGGGGCTGTATCAGCCCCAGCATTTT. Its protein is CASNRGLYQPQHF. Full variable domain (rest looked up from reference TRBV28 and TRBJ1-5): DVKVTQSSRYLVKRTGEKVFLECVQDMDHENMFWYRQDPGLGLRLIYFSYDVKMKEKGDIPEGYSVSREKKERFSLILESASTNQTSMYLCASNRGLYQPQHFGDGTRLSIL.